The 4 T cell receptor beta chains given below trace back to one sample, sequenced in a study of T cell responses to AZD1222 COVID-19 vaccine. Profiled with immunoSEQ multiplex PCR; TCRdb holds only in-frame clones, not every one. The sample gives some 24,000 clones, about 86% of which show up once; about 8% is in the top ten. Sequenced here: peripheral blood, sampled 28 days after the second AZD1222 dose. The receptors shown here come from an adult who received the AZD1222 COVID-19 vaccine.

The rearrangement uses TRBV5-1 and TRBJ2-7; 7 bases are a match to TRBD1. The trim removed 4 bases at V and 1 base at J, leaving 11 bases unmatched. This CDR3 has 16 amino acids. Germline CDR1 is SGHRS and CDR2 is YFSETQ. This CDR3 reads CASSPARTGASYEQYF. CDR3 in DNA: TGCGCCAGCAGCCCGGCGCGGACAGGAGCTTCCTACGAGCAGTACTTC.

This rearrangement joins TRBV9 to TRBJ2-1; 9 bases are a match to TRBD2. Germline trimming cut 4 bases from V and 5 bases from J; bases unmatched to any gene: 13. CDR1 is SGDLS, CDR2 YYNGEE, per germline. The CDR3 runs 17 residues. The CDR3 nucleotides read TGTGCCAGCAGCCCCCAGAAGACTAGCGGAGTAGACAATGAGCAGTTCTTC. Translation gives CASSPQKTSGVDNEQFF.

This chain uses TRBV27 with TRBJ2-7; possibly TRBD2 for D (6 bases). Trimming took off 3 bases at V and 6 bases at J, with 15 bases between the two ends. CDR3 length: 14 amino acids. Germline-derived CDR1 and CDR2 are MNHEY and SMNVEV (reference sequence). The CDR3 reads CASSFQGRGGEQYF. As DNA, the CDR3 is TGTGCCAGCAGTTTTCAGGGAAGGGGAGGCGAGCAGTACTTC.

The count of this clone is one. This sequence joins TRBV6-2 or TRBV6-3 and TRBJ2-7; 9 nucleotides line up with TRBD2. Trimming at V came to 2 bases and at J to 0 bases, leaving 2 bases not matched to a gene. Germline V CDR1 and CDR2: MNHEY, SVGEGT. This CDR3 spans 15 amino acids. The CDR3 reads CASSYLAGNSYEQYF. As DNA, the CDR3 is TGTGCCAGCAGTTACCTAGCGGGGAACTCCTACGAGCAGTACTTC.